Sequencing of this T cell receptor beta chain was carried out in a study of blood T cells in healthy people across ages. Through a sample-barcoded 5' primer and a J-beta primer mix, a second PCR was run for roughly 6 to 12 cycles. TCRdb independently ran MiXCR on the 5' RACE reads; one entry per CDR3 protein. The sample yields about 780,000 distinct CDR3 sequences, 46% seen once. This clonotype was detected only a few times. Per the germline V gene, CDR1 is MNHEY and CDR2 is SMNVEV (reference sequence). The CDR3 contains 15 residues. The clonotype was recovered from an elderly man in good health. Input material: blood. The chain employs TRBV27 and TRBJ2-4, with TRBD2 identical over 11 bases. The J call may be wrong; the DNA end is better matched by TRBJ2-7. The CDR3 bases are TGTGCCAGCAGTTTAGGGACTAGCGGAGTTTACGAGCAGTACTTC. Protein product: CASSLGTSGVYEQYF.